One and the same sample provided the 31 T cell receptor beta chains below, sequenced in a study of T cell responses to AZD1222 COVID-19 vaccine. TCRdb keeps only in-frame clones here, not all; method: immunoSEQ multiplex PCR. The table records 110,000 to 150,000 clones, 85% to 95% of them present only once. The sequencing used peripheral blood, collected on day 0 of AZD1222 vaccination. These receptors were collected from an adult in good health.

This clone appeared once. CDR3 in DNA: TGTGCCAGCAGCTTGGGTGGGACGCTGCTTTATACGCAGTATTTT. Protein sequence: CASSLGGTLLYTQYF. The genes are TRBV5-6 and TRBJ2-3; D assignment may be TRBD1 or TRBD2 (5 bases each). This CDR3 is 15 amino acids long. V lost 0 bases and J lost 7, with 15 bases in between. Looked up from germline, CDR1 is SGHDT and CDR2 is YYEEEE.

The V gene is TRBV5-1, the J gene TRBJ1-2, with TRBD1 as a possible D gene (5 bases). V was clipped by 6 bases and J by 4 bases, with 16 bases between them. This CDR3 spans 14 amino acids. Germline V lookup: CDR1 SGHRS, CDR2 YFSETQ. CDR3 residues: CASNDLDRAYGYTF. The CDR3 DNA reads as TGCGCCAGCAACGACTTAGACAGAGCCTATGGCTACACCTTC.

The chain employs TRBV30 and TRBJ2-2, with D possibly TRBD1 on 5 matching bases. V lost 0 bases, J lost 6 bases, and 14 bases lay in between. CDR1 and CDR2 (germline): GTSNPN, SVGIG (reference sequence). There are 15 residues in the CDR3. This chain's CDR3 is CAWSVQVLLAGELFF. CDR3 DNA sequence: TGTGCCTGGAGTGTACAGGTTCTTTTGGCCGGGGAGCTGTTTTTT.

This clone has more than one count but fewer than ten. The V gene is TRBV6-1, the J gene TRBJ1-3, with D perhaps TRBD1 (6 bases). Germline CDR1 reads MNHNS; CDR2 reads SASEGT. Trimming removed 0 bases at V and 4 bases at J, with 10 bases between. The CDR3 runs to 15 residues. In DNA, the CDR3 is TGTGCCAGCAGTGAAGCCACAGGGATAGGAAACACCATATATTTT. It specifies CASSEATGIGNTIYF.

J is TRBJ1-2 and V is TRBV29-1; D uncertain. Trimming removed 7 bases at V and 8 bases at J, with 11 bases between. The CDR3 has 10 amino acids. The germline CDR1 and CDR2 sequences are SQVTM and ANQGSEA. The CDR3 DNA reads as TGCAGCGACGACTACGGGGGCTACACCTTC. Its protein is CSDDYGGYTF.

V and J are TRBV6-5 and TRBJ2-1; no firm D call. Trimming pared 6 bases from V and 2 bases from J, leaving 5 bases between. The germline V gene encodes CDR1 MNHEY and CDR2 SVGAGI. This CDR3 is built from 12 residues. The CDR3 DNA reads TGTGCCAGCAGGCCCCCCTACAATGAGCAGTTCTTC. It codes for CASRPPYNEQFF.

This clone has a handful of counts. V and J are TRBV30 and TRBJ2-1, with D possibly matching TRBD1 (5 bases). The length of the CDR3 is 15 residues. CDR1 is GTSNPN, CDR2 SVGIG, per germline (reference sequence). Trimming stripped 3 bases from V and 4 bases from J, with 16 bases between. In nucleotides, the CDR3 is TGTGCCTGGAGCCTACCCGGTGGGGCATACAATGAGCAGTTCTTC. Translating gives CAWSLPGGAYNEQFF.

The rearrangement joins TRBV19 to TRBJ2-3; D is unclear. CDR3 length equals 14 residues. Trimming cost V 5 bases and J 1 base, with 10 bases left between them. The germline gives CDR1 LNHDA, CDR2 SQIVND (reference sequence). The CDR3 DNA reads as TGTGCCAGTAGTCGTACGGCAGGCACAGATACGCAGTATTTT. As protein: CASSRTAGTDTQYF.

This chain connects TRBV30 to TRBJ1-2; 7 positions agree with TRBD1. The V segment lost 4 bases and the J segment 8 bases; nucleotides outside the gene matches: 13. The CDR3 runs to 14 residues. The germline gives CDR1 GTSNPN, CDR2 SVGIG (reference sequence). CDR3 sequence reads: CAWTQTGLGGGYTF. The CDR3 region has the DNA TGTGCCTGGACCCAGACAGGGTTGGGTGGAGGCTACACCTTC.

The chain is built from TRBV18 and TRBJ1-3; D is unclear. The CDR3 sequence is 15 residues long. The V gene's germline CDR1 is KGHSH and CDR2 LQKENI. The V gene lost 1 base and the J gene lost 4 bases, with 11 bases spanning the gap. CDR3 amino acids: CASSPQGSEGNTIYF. The DNA for the CDR3 is TGTGCCAGCTCACCACAGGGATCTGAGGGAAACACCATATATTTT.

The genes are TRBV4-1 and TRBJ2-3; D is unclear. This CDR3 is built from 16 residues. The ends were cut back, 0 bases at V and 1 base at J, with 11 bases in the middle. Per germline, CDR1 MGHRA and CDR2 YSYEKL. CDR3 loop: CASSQDEAEGTDTQYF. For the CDR3, the DNA is TGCGCCAGCAGCCAAGACGAGGCAGAGGGCACAGATACGCAGTATTTT.

The rearrangement uses TRBV7-9 and TRBJ1-1; 7 nucleotides agree with TRBD1. V lost 5 bases, J lost 4 bases, and 10 bases stayed unmatched. The CDR3 contains 15 residues. Per germline, CDR1 SEHNR and CDR2 FQNEAQ (reference sequence). The CDR3 DNA is TGTGCCAGCAGCCCAGACAGGGCTACGGTCACTGAAGCTTTCTTT. Encoded protein: CASSPDRATVTEAFF. Together with reference TRBV7-9 and TRBJ1-1, the CDR3 gives the full variable domain: DTGVSQNPRHKITKRGQNVTFRCDPISEHNRLYWYRQTLGQGPEFLTYFQNEAQLEKSRLLSDRFSAERPKGSFSTLEIQRTEQGDSAMYLCASSPDRATVTEAFFGQGTRLTVV.

About this clone: The sample has other DNA sequences that encode this CDR3 too. The chain employs TRBV6-5 and TRBJ1-2; D not certain. Germline assignment: CDR1 MNHEY and CDR2 SVGAGI. Deletions cut 0 bases from V and 2 bases from J, with 4 bases between. The CDR3 covers 13 residues. CDR3 DNA: TGTGCCAGCAGTTACTCAGGAAACTATGGCTACACCTTC. Protein: CASSYSGNYGYTF.

The chain employs TRBV10-2 and TRBJ1-2, with TRBD1 matching over 9 bases. This CDR3 region has 13 residues. V shed 5 bases, J shed 7 bases, and the junction held 5 bases outside the gene matches. Germline lookup yields CDR1 WSHSY and CDR2 SAAADI. The CDR3 DNA reads TGCGCCAGCAGTCCACAGGGGGCGAGTGGCTACACCTTC. Its translation is CASSPQGASGYTF.

The J gene is TRBJ2-1, the V gene TRBV4-2; perhaps TRBD1 as D (5 bases). V gave up 1 base and J gave up 9 bases, with 10 bases separating them. This CDR3 is built from 13 residues. Germline-derived CDR1 and CDR2 are LGHNA and YNFKEQ. The CDR3 loop is CASSQVRTSEQFF. DNA of the CDR3: TGTGCCAGCAGCCAAGTGCGGACATCTGAGCAGTTCTTC.

This chain uses TRBV7-3 with TRBJ1-1, with D perhaps TRBD1 (5 bases). Trimming stripped 4 bases from V and 1 base from J, with 7 bases between. The CDR3 length is 13 residues. From germline, CDR1 is SGHTA and CDR2 FQGTGA. CDR3 DNA sequence: TGTGCCAGCAGCTCCCAGGGGAACACTGAAGCTTTCTTT. This gives the protein CASSSQGNTEAFF.

V is TRBV5-1 and J is TRBJ1-3, with D unclear. V gave up 0 bases and J gave up 0 bases, with 10 bases separating them. CDR1 SGHRS and CDR2 YFSETQ come from the germline V gene. There are 16 residues in the CDR3. The DNA for the CDR3 is TGCGCCAGCAGCTTGGATCCGGAGAGCTCTGGAAACACCATATATTTT. Translation: CASSLDPESSGNTIYF.

V gene TRBV19 combines with J gene TRBJ1-2; 7 nucleotides agree with TRBD1. Germline assignment: CDR1 LNHDA and CDR2 SQIVND (reference sequence). Unmatched junction bases numbered 8, after V lost 1 base and J lost 3 bases. The CDR3 length is 16 residues. The CDR3 loop reads CASSIGGNRGYYGYTF. The CDR3 DNA follows: TGTGCCAGTAGTATAGGGGGGAACAGGGGCTACTATGGCTACACCTTC. Full variable domain (rest looked up from reference TRBV19 and TRBJ1-2): DGGITQSPKYLFRKEGQNVTLSCEQNLNHDAMYWYRQDPGQGLRLIYYSQIVNDFQKGDIAEGYSVSREKKESFPLTVTSAQKNPTAFYLCASSIGGNRGYYGYTFGSGTRLTVV.

V and J are TRBV12-5 and TRBJ1-1, with no clear D. The CDR3 loop spans 12 amino acids. The V end was cut by 2 bases, the J end by 5 bases, with 6 bases between. Per germline, CDR1 LGHNT and CDR2 FRNRAP. The CDR3 sequence is CASGLLGTEAFF. CDR3 in DNA: TGTGCTAGTGGTTTGTTGGGGACTGAAGCTTTCTTT.

As DNA, the CDR3 is TGTGCCAGCAGCCAAGGGGAGGGGCTCTATGGCTACACCTTC. It codes for CASSQGEGLYGYTF. The V gene is TRBV3-1 (or the pseudogene TRBV3-2), the J gene TRBJ1-2; D possibly corresponds to TRBD1 (5 bases). This CDR3 has 14 residues. Germline CDR1 LGHDT, CDR2 YNNKEL (reference sequence). Between the trimmed V and J ends, which lost 1 base and 4 bases, there was a span of 10 bases.

The V and J genes are TRBV7-9 and TRBJ2-7; D is unclear. With 0 bases removed from V and 0 bases from J, the gap between germline ends came to 12 bases. The germline gives CDR1 SEHNR, CDR2 FQNEAQ (reference sequence). This CDR3 contains 16 residues. CDR3 DNA sequence: TGTGCCAGCAGCTTAGCGGGCGGTCTGAGCTCCTACGAGCAGTACTTC. Amino acid sequence: CASSLAGGLSSYEQYF.

This clone was observed a single time. V gene TRBV3-1 (or the pseudogene TRBV3-2) combines with J gene TRBJ2-7; D uncertain. The CDR3 runs 14 residues. The V gene's germline CDR1 is LGHDT and CDR2 YNNKEL (reference sequence). Trimming shortened V by 0 bases and J by 1 base, and 7 bases separated the two germline ends. The CDR3 nucleotides are TGTGCCAGCAGCCAAGAATCGGTTTCCTACGAGCAGTACTTC. Translated, it gives CASSQESVSYEQYF.

A word on this clone: The sample holds other DNA sequences that translate to the same CDR3. The rearrangement joins TRBV5-4 to TRBJ1-3; D call uncertain. Germline V gene data show CDR1 as SGHNT and CDR2 as YYREEE (reference sequence). The CDR3 spans 14 residues. Trimming left V 0 bases short and J 0 bases short, with 4 bases between. The CDR3 DNA is TGTGCCAGCAGCTTGGATTCCTCTGGAAACACCATATATTTT. Amino acids: CASSLDSSGNTIYF.

The rearrangement uses TRBV7-2 and TRBJ2-7; 9 bases fit TRBD2. V shed 1 base, J shed 1 base, and the junction held 8 bases outside the gene matches. In germline, CDR1 is SGHTA, CDR2 FQGNSA. CDR3 length equals 17 residues. The CDR3 spells CASSLEASGTTSYEQYF. The CDR3 nucleotides are TGTGCCAGCAGCTTAGAGGCTAGCGGGACCACATCCTACGAGCAGTACTTC.

This clone was detected only once. The chain recombines TRBV28 with TRBJ2-5; 9 bases align to TRBD1. V was pared by 3 bases and J by 4 bases, with 6 bases of the junction left unmatched. This CDR3 has 15 residues. In germline, CDR1 is MDHEN, CDR2 SYDVKM. CDR3 in DNA: TGTGCCAGCAGTTTTGGACAGGGGCATTTAGAGACCCAGTACTTC. Protein product: CASSFGQGHLETQYF.

The chain recombines TRBV7-9 with TRBJ1-4; D not resolved. CDR3 size: 17 residues. With 4 bases removed from V and 8 bases from J, the gap between germline ends came to 23 bases. Germline V gives CDR1 SEHNR, CDR2 FQNEAQ (reference sequence). The CDR3: CASSSILNNPWEEKLFF. The CDR3 DNA is TGTGCCAGCAGCTCAATCCTCAACAACCCCTGGGAGGAAAAACTGTTTTTT.

This clone came up a few times. CDR3 amino acids: CASSDTSLGSPLHF. As DNA, the CDR3 is TGTGCCAGCAGTGACACTTCCTTGGGTTCACCCCTCCACTTT. This chain uses TRBV6-4 with TRBJ1-6; no clear D. CDR3 length: 14 amino acids. The V and J ends lost 2 bases and 9 bases respectively, with 11 bases between them. Germline CDR1 MRHNA, CDR2 SNTAGT.

The chain couples TRBV9 to TRBJ1-1; 8 nucleotides agree with TRBD1. Per germline, CDR1 SGDLS and CDR2 YYNGEE. The CDR3 is made up of 15 amino acids. Trimming took 1 base from V and 3 from J; bases not matched to a gene: 5. CDR3 region: CASSVRDRRDTEAFF. The CDR3, as DNA: TGTGCCAGCAGCGTAAGGGACAGGAGGGACACTGAAGCTTTCTTT.

CDR3: CASSYRASYTEAFF. The CDR3 DNA sequence: TGTGCCAGCAGTTACAGGGCTTCTTACACTGAAGCTTTCTTT. V usage is TRBV6-2 or TRBV6-3 and J usage is TRBJ1-1; D not certain. Germline lookup yields CDR1 MNHEY and CDR2 SVGEGT. The V end lost 2 bases, the J end lost 3 bases, and 10 bases lay between the germline ends. The CDR3 spans 14 residues.

The rearrangement joins TRBV5-8 to TRBJ2-2; no clear D. In germline, CDR1 is SGHTS, CDR2 YDEGEE. The CDR3 runs to 13 residues. The germline V and J ends were trimmed by 0 bases and 4 bases, with 4 bases remaining between them. CDR3 region: CASSLAFTGELFF. The DNA for the CDR3 is TGTGCCAGCAGCTTGGCCTTCACCGGGGAGCTGTTTTTT.

The V gene is TRBV5-6, the J gene TRBJ1-6; maybe TRBD1 (5 bases). Germline CDR1 and CDR2: SGHDT and YYEEEE. Trimming stripped 4 bases from V and 2 bases from J, with 13 bases between. This CDR3 region has 16 residues. The CDR3 DNA reads TGTGCCAGCAGCCGCGGCAGGGCTCCCTATAATTCACCCCTCCACTTT. This codes for CASSRGRAPYNSPLHF. The full variable domain, with the rest looked up from reference TRBV5-6 and TRBJ1-6, is DAGVTQSPTHLIKTRGQQVTLRCSPKSGHDTVSWYQQALGQGPQFIFQYYEEEERQRGNFPDRFSGHQFPNYSSELNVNALLLGDSALYLCASSRGRAPYNSPLHFGNGTRLTVT.